Listed below are T cell receptor beta chains from one sample, sequenced in a study of blood T cells in healthy people across ages. One entry per CDR3 protein results from TCRdb running MiXCR on the 5' RACE reads. This table holds about 830,000 distinct CDR3 sequences, 62% found once. The sequenced sample was blood. These receptors all stem from a man aged 25 to 40 in good health. Each CDR3 is given with its conserved first and last residue. Each record gives: V gene, D gene, J gene, clone size, CDR3 protein, CDR3 DNA. D genes are given only for firm matches. Only some rows state a clone size, as once, few, many or a class for expanded clones.

V: TRBV4-2
D: -
J: TRBJ1-2
size: few
CDR3: CASSPEGDYGYTF
DNA: TGTGCCAGTAGCCCCGAGGGCGACTATGGCTACACCTTC

V: TRBV13
D: TRBD2
J: TRBJ2-2
size: -
CDR3: CASSAGRTGELFF
DNA: TGTGCCAGCTCAGCGGGGAGGACCGGGGAGCTGTTTTTT

V: TRBV12-3/TRBV12-4
D: -
J: TRBJ2-1
size: few
CDR3: CASSLAQGISYNEQFF
DNA: TGTGCCAGCAGTTTAGCCCAGGGAATCTCCTACAATGAGCAGTTCTTC

V: TRBV12-3/TRBV12-4
D: TRBD1
J: TRBJ1-4
size: -
CDR3: CASSTDRANEKLFF
DNA: TGTGCCAGCAGTACGGACAGGGCAAATGAAAAACTGTTTTTT

V: TRBV6-2/TRBV6-3
D: -
J: TRBJ1-5
size: -
CDR3: CASSFGITQPQHF
DNA: TGTGCCAGCAGTTTCGGGATCACACAGCCCCAGCATTTT

V: TRBV20-1
D: -
J: TRBJ1-5
size: -
CDR3: CSASGSPGKLNSNQPQHF
DNA: TGCAGTGCTAGTGGTTCCCCCGGTAAGCTAAATAGCAATCAGCCCCAGCATTTT

V: TRBV3-1
D: -
J: TRBJ2-1
size: few
CDR3: CASSHSRSGSEGEQFF
DNA: TGTGCCAGCAGCCATTCGAGGAGCGGGTCCGAAGGTGAGCAGTTCTTC

V: TRBV5-1
D: -
J: TRBJ2-5
size: -
CDR3: CASSSLADRTAVETQYF
DNA: TGCGCCAGCAGCTCATTGGCCGACAGGACAGCCGTAGAGACCCAGTACTTC

V: TRBV6-2/TRBV6-3
D: -
J: TRBJ1-5
size: few
CDR3: CASSDTGNQPQHF
DNA: TGTGCCAGCTCCGACACGGGCAATCAGCCCCAGCATTTT

V: TRBV6-5
D: TRBD1
J: TRBJ2-1
size: -
CDR3: CASSYFDRGSRETQFF
DNA: TGTGCCAGCAGTTACTTCGACAGGGGCAGCAGAGAGACCCAGTTCTTC

V: TRBV20-1
D: TRBD2
J: TRBJ2-1
size: -
CDR3: CSAIAQGLAGGFYNEQFF
DNA: TGCAGTGCCATAGCCCAGGGACTAGCGGGGGGATTTTACAATGAGCAGTTCTTC

V: TRBV24-1
D: -
J: TRBJ2-7
size: -
CDR3: CATSDLPHSEQYF
DNA: TGTGCCACCAGTGATTTGCCCCATTCCGAGCAGTACTTC

V: TRBV6-5
D: TRBD1
J: TRBJ2-1
size: -
CDR3: CASSYWGTGSSYNEQFF
DNA: TGTGCCAGCAGTTACTGGGGGACAGGCAGCTCCTACAATGAGCAGTTCTTC

V: TRBV29-1
D: -
J: TRBJ2-1
size: -
CDR3: CSVVGNEQFF
DNA: TGCAGCGTTGTGGGGAATGAGCAGTTCTTC

V: TRBV25-1
D: TRBD2
J: TRBJ2-7
size: -
CDR3: CASSEWEGQYYEQYF
DNA: TGTGCCAGCAGTGAATGGGAGGGGCAGTACTACGAGCAGTACTTC

V: TRBV11-2
D: -
J: TRBJ2-4
size: few
CDR3: CASSLRTEIAKNIQYF
DNA: TGTGCCAGCAGCTTAAGAACAGAAATAGCCAAAAACATTCAGTACTTC

V: TRBV27
D: -
J: TRBJ2-3
size: -
CDR3: CASTRGRNTDTQYF
DNA: TGTGCCAGCACCCGAGGACGGAACACAGATACGCAGTATTTT

V: TRBV6-6
D: -
J: TRBJ1-4
size: -
CDR3: CASSYPAGSNEKLFF
DNA: TGTGCCAGCAGTTACCCGGCGGGCAGCAATGAAAAACTGTTTTTT

V: TRBV5-1
D: -
J: TRBJ2-3
size: -
CDR3: CASSLEGTSHTQYF
DNA: TGCGCCAGCAGCTTGGAGGGCACCAGCCATACGCAGTATTTT

V: TRBV6-2/TRBV6-3
D: TRBD2
J: TRBJ2-7
size: few
CDR3: CASSYPAGGRIDEQYF
DNA: TGTGCCAGCAGTTACCCAGCGGGGGGGCGGATCGACGAGCAGTACTTC

V: TRBV7-6
D: -
J: TRBJ2-2
size: -
CDR3: CASSVSVNTGELFF
DNA: TGTGCCAGCAGCGTAAGCGTGAACACCGGGGAGCTGTTTTTT

V: TRBV28
D: -
J: TRBJ2-7
size: once
CDR3: CASSFGLFYEQYF
DNA: TGTGCCAGCAGTTTCGGACTGTTCTACGAGCAGTACTTC

V: TRBV5-6
D: -
J: TRBJ2-3
size: -
CDR3: CASSLPGGYPGDTQYF
DNA: TGTGCCAGCAGCTTGCCCGGCGGCTACCCAGGAGATACGCAGTATTTT

V: TRBV6-5
D: -
J: TRBJ1-5
size: few
CDR3: CASSYSGDSNQPQHF
DNA: TGTGCCAGCAGTTACTCGGGGGATAGCAATCAGCCCCAGCATTTT

V: TRBV28
D: -
J: TRBJ2-7
size: -
CDR3: CASSQKGYEQYF
DNA: TGTGCCAGCAGCCAGAAAGGGTACGAGCAGTACTTC

V: TRBV12-3/TRBV12-4
D: TRBD1
J: TRBJ2-5
size: few
CDR3: CASSQGAFQETQYF
DNA: TGTGCCAGCAGCCAGGGGGCCTTCCAAGAGACCCAGTACTTC

V: TRBV7-2
D: -
J: TRBJ2-3
size: few
CDR3: CASSLGPQYF
DNA: TGTGCCAGCAGCCTAGGACCGCAGTATTTT

V: TRBV9
D: TRBD1
J: TRBJ1-4
size: -
CDR3: CASSFEGAANEKLFF
DNA: TGTGCCAGCAGCTTCGAGGGGGCGGCTAATGAAAAACTGTTTTTT

V: TRBV11-2
D: -
J: TRBJ2-5
size: -
CDR3: CASSLPGWGETQYF
DNA: TGTGCCAGCAGCTTACCGGGTTGGGGAGAGACCCAGTACTTC

V: TRBV6-2/TRBV6-3
D: -
J: TRBJ2-6
size: -
CDR3: CASSAPRSGANVPTF
DNA: TGTGCCAGCAGTGCCCCCAGGTCTGGGGCCAACGTCCCGACTTTC

V: TRBV5-1
D: -
J: TRBJ2-3
size: few
CDR3: CASSLASAGDTQYF
DNA: TGCGCCAGCAGCTTGGCCTCAGCGGGAGATACGCAGTATTTT

V: TRBV29-1
D: -
J: TRBJ2-3
size: few
CDR3: CSVEPSGYSNTQYF
DNA: TGCAGCGTTGAACCCTCCGGATATTCAAATACGCAGTATTTT

V: TRBV10-2
D: -
J: TRBJ2-7
size: -
CDR3: CASCKSRDTPYEQYF
DNA: TGCGCCAGCTGCAAGTCTAGGGACACTCCCTACGAGCAGTACTTC

V: TRBV12-3/TRBV12-4
D: -
J: TRBJ2-3
size: few
CDR3: CASRWTSTDTQYF
DNA: TGTGCCAGCAGGTGGACTAGCACAGATACGCAGTATTTT